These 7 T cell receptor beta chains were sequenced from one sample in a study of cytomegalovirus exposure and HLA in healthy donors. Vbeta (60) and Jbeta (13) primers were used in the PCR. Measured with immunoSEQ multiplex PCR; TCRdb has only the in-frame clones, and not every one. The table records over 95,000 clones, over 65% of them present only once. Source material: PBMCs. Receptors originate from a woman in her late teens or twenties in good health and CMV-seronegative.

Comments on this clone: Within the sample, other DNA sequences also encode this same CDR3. In DNA form, the CDR3 reads TGTGCCAGCAGCTTCGGCACTGAAGCTTTCTTT. This codes for CASSFGTEAFF. The chain carries TRBV7-9 and TRBJ1-1; D gene ambiguous. The CDR3 loop spans 11 amino acids. The V gene lost 3 bases and the J gene lost 4 bases, with 3 bases spanning the gap. Per the germline V gene, CDR1 is SEHNR and CDR2 is FQNEAQ (reference sequence).

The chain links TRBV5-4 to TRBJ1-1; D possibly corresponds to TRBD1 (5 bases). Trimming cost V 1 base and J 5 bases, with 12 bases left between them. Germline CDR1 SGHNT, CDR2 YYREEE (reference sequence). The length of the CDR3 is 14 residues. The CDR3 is CASSLSGADTEAFF. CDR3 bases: TGTGCCAGCAGCTTGAGTGGGGCTGATACTGAAGCTTTCTTT.

CDR3 region: CASGLMTGAGNTIYF. The CDR3 DNA sequence: TGTGCTAGTGGTTTGATGACAGGGGCAGGAAACACCATATATTTT. This rearrangement joins TRBV12-5 to TRBJ1-3, with 8 bases that match TRBD1. The CDR3 contains 15 residues. Trimming at V came to 2 bases and at J to 4 bases, leaving 4 bases not matched to a gene. CDR1 LGHNT and CDR2 FRNRAP come from the germline V gene. The entire variable domain, with the rest obtained from reference TRBV12-5 and TRBJ1-3, is as follows: DARVTQTPRHKVTEMGQEVTMRCQPILGHNTVFWYRQTMMQGLELLAYFRNRAPLDDSGMPKDRFSAEMPDATLATLKIQPSEPRDSAVYFCASGLMTGAGNTIYFGEGSWLTVV.

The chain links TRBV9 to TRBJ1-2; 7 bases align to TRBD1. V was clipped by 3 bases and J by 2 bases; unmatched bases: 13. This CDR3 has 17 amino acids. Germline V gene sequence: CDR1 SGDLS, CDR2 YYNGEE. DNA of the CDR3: TGTGCCAGCAGCGGGGCGACAGGGAAGAGTGAAAACTATGGCTACACCTTC. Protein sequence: CASSGATGKSENYGYTF.

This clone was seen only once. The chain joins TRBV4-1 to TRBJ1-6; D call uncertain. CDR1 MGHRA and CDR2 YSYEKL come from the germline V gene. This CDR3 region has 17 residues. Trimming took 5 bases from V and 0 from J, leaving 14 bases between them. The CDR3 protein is CASSNAEDLSYNSPLHF. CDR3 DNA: TGCGCCAGCAGCAATGCGGAGGACCTCTCCTATAATTCACCCCTCCACTTT.

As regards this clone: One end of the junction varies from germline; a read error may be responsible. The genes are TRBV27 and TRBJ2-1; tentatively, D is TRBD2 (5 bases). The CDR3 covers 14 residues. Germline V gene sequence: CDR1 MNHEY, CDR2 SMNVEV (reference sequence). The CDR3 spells CASSPRTSLNQQFF. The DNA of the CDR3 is TGTGCCAGCAGTCCCCGGACTTCCCTCAATCAGCAGTTCTTC.

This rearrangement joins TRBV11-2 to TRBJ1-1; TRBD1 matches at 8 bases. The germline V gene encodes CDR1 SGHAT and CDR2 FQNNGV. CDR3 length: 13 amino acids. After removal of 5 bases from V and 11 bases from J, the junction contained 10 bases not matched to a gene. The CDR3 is CASSPRGLREAFF. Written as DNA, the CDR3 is TGTGCCAGCAGCCCCAGGGGGCTAAGAGAGGCTTTCTTT.